This T cell receptor (beta chain) was identified during a study of shared clonotypes between healthy human individuals. Study observations and caveats: Expectations were that clonotype sharing among donors would be affected by sequencing depth.

The deep-level immunoSEQ assay was used. Genomic DNA of each subset was evenly split across several immunoSEQ plates. Some clones are missing from TCRdb's copy, which holds only in-frame ones; the method was immunoSEQ multiplex PCR. This sample has about 490,000 clones, with around three quarters found just once. With unsorted samples, genomic DNA was obtained from about 90 million PBMCs. CDR1 LNHDA and CDR2 SQIVND come from the germline V gene (reference sequence). V shed 4 bases and J 5 bases; nucleotides not matched to a gene: 9. The CDR3 sequence is 18 residues long. This clone was found once. Its antigen is not identified.

The receptor's source is a woman in her thirties or forties in good health. Some clones in this sample may be carry-over from other donors' samples. The genes are TRBV19 and TRBJ2-2; 14 bases fit TRBD2. The sample taken for sequencing was PBMCs. The CDR3 DNA is TGTGCCAGTAGTACACCGCCGGGACTAGCGGGAGAGACCGGGGAGCTGTTTTTT. It translates to CASSTPPGLAGETGELFF.